This T cell receptor beta chain was recovered during a study of T cell clusters in autoimmune cytopenias. TRB was amplified from around 250 ng of peripheral blood genomic DNA per sample. TRB rearrangements were amplified by touch-down multiplex PCR with mixed TRB-A/B primers. TCRdb reanalyzed the multiplex PCR reads and collapses them to one entry per CDR3 protein, without DNA. This sample contains 8,500 to 14,000 distinct CDR3 sequences. The same sample was also used in a study of T cell repertoires in aging, cancer and after chemotherapy. Per that study: In cancer patients, declining TCR diversity with age involved lost richness and lost evenness.

This TCR was recovered from a human donor in good health. Sequencing input: peripheral blood.

CDR3 sequence: CASSPTGDGYTF. The V call is TRBV18, the J call TRBJ1-2; TCRdb's D call, TRBD1, is unchecked because there is no DNA. The germline gives CDR1 KGHSH, CDR2 LQKENI. The CDR3 length is 12 residues.